This T cell receptor beta chain came from a study of tumor-infiltrating lymphocytes in primary liver carcinoma. Overall study context: All patients, whether men or women, fell within 30 to 69 years of age. Broader study findings: Roughly 7-25% of top clones, and no more, occurred in all five tumor regions. Tumors reached a significantly greater top-250-clone fraction than blood did (p = 0.039).

Scientists recovered RNA and DNA together from about 21-30 mg of unsorted bulk tissue. These patients lived with chronic HBV infection and had never been treated. Trimming at V came to 8 bases and at J to 6 bases, leaving 15 bases not matched to a gene. Germline V CDR1 and CDR2: SGHVS, FQNEAQ. The CDR3 has 15 amino acids. TCR beta cDNA was prepared out of roughly 0.5 ug total RNA by means of a constant-region primer. Three nested multiplex PCR rounds of slightly modified ARM-PCR generated TCR beta libraries. For about 11 cycles apiece, the opening two PCR rounds ran with TRBV1-TRBV30 forward primers and a C-beta reverse primer. TCRdb recomputed calls from the multiplex PCR reads with MiXCR, one row per CDR3 protein. The data show tens of thousands of distinct CDR3 sequences, with roughly 73% seen just once and over 15% held by the top ten. With respect to this clonotype: Its antigen is undetermined.

The genes are TRBV7-8 and TRBJ2-7; 8 bases map to TRBD2. The clonotype comes from a man aged 35 to 55 with primary liver carcinoma and hepatitis B virus infection. The sample taken for sequencing was liver tumor tissue from sampling region 2. Specified subset: tumor region T2, inferior pole. CDR3 in amino acids: CASGVTSGAKSEQYF. Here the CDR3 DNA reads TGTGCCAGCGGCGTAACTAGCGGAGCTAAGTCCGAGCAGTACTTC.